Each of the 12 T cell receptor beta chains below was sequenced from the same sample in a study of OX40 agonist ivuxolimab in advanced cancers. Method: immunoSEQ multiplex PCR; TCRdb's copy keeps in-frame clones and lacks some. The sample holds about 59,000 clones, approximately 83% seen once. The sequences come from CD4+ or CD8+ T cells sorted from blood, collected in a trial of the OX40 agonist ivuxolimab. The receptors were gathered from an adult with an advanced solid tumor such as melanoma, head and neck, liver or kidney cancer.

The table lists this clone with a count of one. This chain links TRBV30 with TRBJ2-5, with TRBD2 matching 7 bases. Losses at the gene ends were 5 bases for V and 5 bases for J; bases not matched to a gene: 8. Germline CDR1 is GTSNPN and CDR2 is SVGIG (reference sequence). CDR3 length equals 13 residues. The chain's CDR3 is CAWLGLWGETQYF. CDR3 DNA: TGTGCCTGGTTGGGACTATGGGGGGAGACCCAGTACTTC.

The genes are TRBV6-1 and TRBJ1-6; 10 nucleotides agree with TRBD1. This CDR3 is built from 15 residues. The germline V gene has CDR1 MNHNS and CDR2 SASEGT. J lost 2 bases, V lost 6 bases, and 1 base had no gene match. The CDR3 protein is CASRDRGAYNSPLHF. CDR3 coding DNA: TGTGCCAGCAGGGACAGGGGGGCCTATAATTCACCCCTCCACTTT.

The rearrangement links TRBV29-1 to TRBJ2-2; perhaps TRBD1 as D (6 bases). CDR3 length: 14 residues. Germline CDR1 and CDR2: SQVTM and ANQGSEA. The ends were cut back, 4 bases at V and 1 base at J, with 10 bases in the middle. The CDR3 nucleotides are TGCAGCGTTGCCAGACAGGTGAACACCGGGGAGCTGTTTTTT. The encoded protein is CSVARQVNTGELFF.

V gene TRBV6-5 combines with J gene TRBJ2-3, with no clear D. The germline V gene encodes CDR1 MNHEY and CDR2 SVGAGI. The germline V and J ends were trimmed by 2 bases and 0 bases, with 12 bases remaining between them. The CDR3 totals 16 residues. The CDR3 DNA is TGTGCCAGCAGTTACGGGTGGACCGCTAGCACAGATACGCAGTATTTT. This gives the protein CASSYGWTASTDTQYF.

The chain employs TRBV2 and TRBJ1-5, with TRBD1 matching 8 bases. V lost 0 bases, J lost 11 bases, and 9 bases stayed unmatched. Germline values: CDR1 SNHLY, CDR2 FYNNEI. The CDR3 sequence is 15 residues long. The CDR3 coding sequence is TGTGCCAGCAGTGAAGCCAGGGGGCCGTCGCAGACCCAGCATTTT. Translated: CASSEARGPSQTQHF.

This chain joins TRBV11-2 and TRBJ2-2; no definite D call. CDR3 size: 17 residues. Per germline, CDR1 SGHAT and CDR2 FQNNGV. Trimming removed 6 bases at V and 1 base at J, with 18 bases between. In DNA, the CDR3 is TGTGCCAGCAGGACCCTAAGGGCCGGCGGGAACACCGGGGAGCTGTTTTTT. Translating it yields CASRTLRAGGNTGELFF.

This clone is a singleton in its sample. The chain has TRBV7-2 and TRBJ2-7, with TRBD2 as a possible D gene (7 bases). V was clipped by 1 base and J by 3 bases, with 16 bases between them. The germline V gene has CDR1 SGHTA and CDR2 FQGNSA. The CDR3 length is 16 residues. For the CDR3, the DNA is TGTGCCAGCAGCTTAGTAGGGGGGGATAAAGTCTACGAGCAGTACTTC. Amino acid sequence: CASSLVGGDKVYEQYF.

Turning to this clone: A read error may account for a junction end that differs from germline. The chain combines TRBV6-1 with TRBJ2-5, with D unresolved. Germline loops: CDR1 MNHNS, CDR2 SASEGT. The CDR3 is made up of 13 amino acids. CDR3 bases: TGTGCCAGCAGTTTCCGGACCAGAGAGCCCCAGTACTTC. This encodes CASSFRTREPQYF.

The rearrangement uses TRBV5-6 and TRBJ2-2; the D gene is possibly TRBD1 (7 bases). V was cut by 6 bases and J by 6 bases, with 18 bases left in between. Per the germline V gene, CDR1 is SGHDT and CDR2 is YYEEEE. This CDR3 is 15 amino acids long. In DNA, the CDR3 is TGTGCCAGCAACAAGGGGGCGGGGTCACCCGGGGAGCTGTTTTTT. As protein: CASNKGAGSPGELFF.

The rearrangement links TRBV29-1 to TRBJ1-1; no definite D call. CDR1 and CDR2 (germline): SQVTM, ANQGSEA. Trimming pared 7 bases from V and 4 bases from J, leaving 7 bases between. CDR3 size: 10 residues. CDR3 DNA: TGCAGCGCCGTAGTCACTGAAGCTTTCTTT. Translation gives CSAVVTEAFF. Drawing the rest from reference TRBV29-1 and TRBJ1-1, the complete variable domain is SAVISQKPSRDICQRGTSLTIQCQVDSQVTMMFWYRQQPGQSLTLIATANQGSEATYESGFVIDKFPISRPNLTFSTLTVSNMSPEDSSIYLCSAVVTEAFFGQGTRLTVV.

The chain couples TRBV2 to TRBJ1-2; the D is unclear. The V end was cut by 6 bases, the J end by 4 bases, with 15 bases between. The CDR3 consists of 14 residues. Per the germline V gene, CDR1 is SNHLY and CDR2 is FYNNEI. The DNA of the CDR3 is TGTGCCAGCAGCCGCCTAGGAGCGGTCTATGGCTACACCTTC. As protein: CASSRLGAVYGYTF. Variable domain in full (rest from reference TRBV2 and TRBJ1-2): EPEVTQTPSHQVTQMGQEVILRCVPISNHLYFYWYRQILGQKVEFLVSFYNNEISEKSEIFDDQFSVERPDGSNFTLKIRSTKLEDSAMYFCASSRLGAVYGYTFGSGTRLTVV.

The chain employs TRBV19 and TRBJ2-3; TRBD2 agrees at 9 bases. This CDR3 spans 15 amino acids. After removal of 6 bases from V and 0 bases from J, the junction contained 4 bases not matched to a gene. Germline CDR1 is LNHDA and CDR2 is SQIVND (reference sequence). The CDR3 DNA follows: TGTGCCAGTAGAGCTAGCGGGGCTAGCACAGATACGCAGTATTTT. Protein: CASRASGASTDTQYF.